This T cell receptor beta chain was found in a study of response to subunit inactivated influenza vaccine. Study results and caveats: After each seasonal influenza vaccination, few new T cells are recruited, the authors suggested.

This CDR3 region has 14 residues. Germline CDR1 DFQATT, CDR2 SNEGSKA (reference sequence). Between the trimmed V and J ends, which lost 1 base and 0 bases, there was a span of 6 bases. TCRdb fed the RT-PCR reads into MiXCR, producing one record per CDR3 protein. The table has about 830,000 distinct CDR3 sequences, roughly 20% seen once; the top ten hold under 13%. To note about this clonotype: The antigen is unknown.

This receptor was taken from a man between 50 and 59 years old who received an inactivated influenza vaccine. The specimen was PBMCs from blood, collected about 5 days after vaccination. The chain has TRBV20-1 and TRBJ2-2, with D perhaps matching TRBD1 or TRBD2 (5 bases each). The CDR3: CSARGGPNTGELFF. CDR3 in DNA: TGCAGTGCTAGAGGGGGACCGAACACCGGGGAGCTGTTTTTT.